Following are 17 T cell receptor beta chains from one sample sequenced in a study of T-cell memory formation after mild COVID-19. TCRdb independently ran MiXCR on the 5' RACE reads; one entry per CDR3 protein. The table records around 80,000 distinct CDR3 sequences, around 14% of them present only once. The sequenced sample consisted of PBMCs or a T cell subset sorted from them (not recorded which). The receptor set was obtained from an adult woman who had mild COVID-19 (a few samples of this study predate the infection). Cell type and time point are not known.

V is TRBV19 and J is TRBJ2-1; 9 bases are a match to TRBD1. Germline CDR1 and CDR2: LNHDA and SQIVND (reference sequence). V trimming: 4 bases; J trimming: 2 bases; junction bases outside the gene matches: 3. This CDR3 is 15 amino acids long. The CDR3: CASSRGQGPYNEQFF. CDR3 in DNA: TGTGCCAGTAGTAGGGGACAGGGCCCCTACAATGAGCAGTTCTTC.

This clonotype was detected ten times or more. The rearrangement joins TRBV4-2 to TRBJ2-1; a possible D gene is TRBD1 (6 bases). Germline CDR1 and CDR2: LGHNA and YNFKEQ. The length of the CDR3 is 12 residues. V lost 1 base to trimming and J lost 9 bases, with 7 bases between them. DNA of the CDR3: TGTGCCAGCAGCCAAGCAGGGGTTGAGCAGTTCTTC. This codes for CASSQAGVEQFF.

In this sample, this clonotype turned up a few times. This chain connects TRBV28 to TRBJ2-2; D is undetermined. The germline CDR1 and CDR2 sequences are MDHEN and SYDVKM. V shed 9 bases and J shed 3 bases, with 8 bases lying between them. This CDR3 comprises 12 residues. DNA of the CDR3: TGTGCCAGTGAGGTTTACACCGGGGAGCTGTTTTTT. Residues: CASEVYTGELFF.

This clonotype was observed a few times. The chain uses TRBV5-1 and TRBJ2-3; no clear D. This CDR3 region has 15 residues. CDR1 and CDR2 (germline): SGHRS, YFSETQ. V lost 0 bases, J lost 6 bases, and 14 bases lay in between. The CDR3 reads CASSLEAPSGDTQYF. The DNA for the CDR3 is TGCGCCAGCAGCTTGGAGGCGCCTTCTGGGGATACGCAGTATTTT.

A few counts support this clonotype. V gene TRBV5-1 combines with J gene TRBJ2-1, with D perhaps given as TRBD1 or TRBD2 (5 bases each). Germline V gene lookup returns CDR1 SGHRS and CDR2 YFSETQ. V dropped 4 bases and J dropped 6 bases, with 17 bases sitting between them. CDR3 length: 15 amino acids. The CDR3 sequence is CASSAPGTMANEQFF. The CDR3 nucleotides read TGCGCCAGCAGCGCCCCCGGGACCATGGCCAATGAGCAGTTCTTC.

V and J are TRBV10-3 and TRBJ2-7; 10 bases align to TRBD2. Germline-derived CDR1 and CDR2 are ENHRY and SYGVKD. Trimming took 1 base from V and 0 from J; bases not matched to a gene: 6. CDR3 length equals 17 residues. CDR3 DNA sequence: TGTGCCATCAGTGAGTTAGGGACTAGCGCCGTCTCCTACGAGCAGTACTTC. Translated: CAISELGTSAVSYEQYF.

V and J are TRBV19 and TRBJ2-1; TRBD2 might be the D (5 bases). Germline V gene data show CDR1 as LNHDA and CDR2 as SQIVND (reference sequence). The CDR3 has 12 residues. V lost 1 base and J lost 13, with 11 bases in between. The CDR3 protein is CASSIGGLSQFF. The CDR3 nucleotides are TGTGCCAGTAGTATAGGAGGGTTGAGTCAGTTCTTC.

The J gene is TRBJ2-1, the V gene TRBV29-1; 14 bases are shared with TRBD2. The ends lost 8 bases at V and 6 bases at J; junction bases unmatched: 9. Germline lookup yields CDR1 SQVTM and CDR2 ANQGSEA. The CDR3 is 15 residues long. CDR3 nucleotides: TGCAGCTCCGAGGGGACTAGCGGGAGCGGCAATGAGCAGTTCTTC. Protein: CSSEGTSGSGNEQFF.

The sample holds a few counts of this clonotype. The chain is built from TRBV20-1 and TRBJ1-5; no clear D gene. The V end was cut by 0 bases, the J end by 2 bases, with 14 bases between. The CDR3 is 16 amino acids. In germline, CDR1 is DFQATT, CDR2 SNEGSKA (reference sequence). CDR3 region: CSARDPIGWGNQPQHF. The CDR3, as DNA: TGCAGTGCTAGAGATCCGATTGGTTGGGGCAATCAGCCCCAGCATTTT.

The CDR3 region is CASSFGTGGGQPQHF. CDR3 DNA sequence: TGTGCCAGCAGTTTCGGTACAGGGGGCGGTCAGCCCCAGCATTTT. The chain combines TRBV27 with TRBJ1-5; TRBD1 agrees at 9 bases. The CDR3 has 15 amino acids. Germline values: CDR1 MNHEY, CDR2 SMNVEV (reference sequence). J was trimmed by 6 bases and V by 3 bases; bases with no gene match: 6.

The table lists this clonotype with a few counts. The rearrangement uses TRBV15 and TRBJ2-1; 9 nucleotides match TRBD2. The CDR3 covers 16 residues. CDR1 is LNHNV and CDR2 is YYDKDF in the germline V gene (reference sequence). Trimming took 0 bases from V and 6 from J; bases not matched to a gene: 6. CDR3 amino acids: CATSRDHSGLANEQFF. As DNA, the CDR3 is TGTGCCACCAGCAGAGATCACTCGGGACTAGCCAATGAGCAGTTCTTC. The full variable domain, rest sourced from reference TRBV15 and TRBJ2-1, is DAMVIQNPRYQVTQFGKPVTLSCSQTLNHNVMYWYQQKSSQAPKLLFHYYDKDFNNEADTPDNFQSRRPNTSFCFLDIRSPGLGDTAMYLCATSRDHSGLANEQFFGPGTRLTVL.

This chain links TRBV6-6 with TRBJ2-3; 8 bases match TRBD2. The CDR3 runs 13 residues. Losses at the gene ends were 8 bases for V and 4 bases for J; bases not matched to a gene: 5. Germline V gives CDR1 MNHNY, CDR2 SVGAGI (reference sequence). The DNA of the CDR3 is TGTGCCAGCTCCGGACTAGCTTCAGATACGCAGTATTTT. Its protein is CASSGLASDTQYF.

The chain employs TRBV7-8 and TRBJ2-7; the match to TRBD1 covers 7 bases. Germline values: CDR1 SGHVS, CDR2 FQNEAQ. The CDR3 is 15 amino acids. Trimming removed 5 bases from V and 3 bases from J; junction bases left unmatched: 10. The DNA for the CDR3 is TGTGCCAGCAGCCTCTTAGGACAGGTCAACTACGAGCAGTACTTC. This translates into CASSLLGQVNYEQYF.

The V gene is TRBV12-3 or TRBV12-4, the J gene TRBJ1-1; 7 bases align to TRBD1. CDR3 length: 13 amino acids. J was trimmed by 7 bases and V by 4 bases; bases with no gene match: 6. The CDR3 bases are TGTGCCAGCAGTTACCAGGGGGGTGGTGAAGCTTTCTTT. This sequence encodes CASSYQGGGEAFF.

The rearrangement uses TRBV30 and TRBJ2-2, with TRBD1 identical over 8 bases. Looked up from germline, CDR1 is GTSNPN and CDR2 is SVGIG (reference sequence). J lost 5 bases, V lost 1 base, and 3 bases had no gene match. CDR3 length: 14 residues. The CDR3 DNA reads TGTGCCTGGAGTGACGGGACAGGTACCGGGGAGCTGTTTTTT. It yields the protein CAWSDGTGTGELFF.

The chain employs TRBV7-6 and TRBJ2-2; 9 bases agree with TRBD2. Germline trimming cut 5 bases from V and 0 bases from J; bases unmatched to any gene: 10. The CDR3 contains 18 residues. Germline values: CDR1 SGHVS, CDR2 FNYEAQ. CDR3 amino acids: CASSPEPLAGTNTGELFF. CDR3 sequence (DNA): TGTGCCAGCAGCCCAGAGCCTCTAGCGGGAACGAACACCGGGGAGCTGTTTTTT. The complete variable domain, with remaining parts taken from reference TRBV7-6 and TRBJ2-2, reads GAGVSQSPRYKVTKRGQDVALRCDPISGHVSLYWYRQALGQGPEFLTYFNYEAQQDKSGLPNDRFSAERPEGSISTLTIQRTEQRDSAMYRCASSPEPLAGTNTGELFFGEGSRLTVL.

The sample holds a few counts of this clonotype. The rearrangement uses TRBV7-2 and TRBJ2-1; no firm D call. The CDR3 is 16 amino acids. Trimming stripped 5 bases from V and 6 bases from J, with 20 bases between. Germline V gene data show CDR1 as SGHTA and CDR2 as FQGNSA. CDR3 amino acids: CASSPFGNAERNEQFF. As DNA, the CDR3 is TGTGCCAGCAGCCCTTTTGGGAATGCGGAGCGCAATGAGCAGTTCTTC. Drawing the rest from reference TRBV7-2 and TRBJ2-1, the complete variable domain is GAGVSQSPSNKVTEKGKDVELRCDPISGHTALYWYRQSLGQGLEFLIYFQGNSAPDKSGLPSDRFSAERTGGSVSTLTIQRTQQEDSAVYLCASSPFGNAERNEQFFGPGTRLTVL.